The rows below give T cell receptor beta chains drawn from one sample of a study of regulatory T cells. Sequencing was performed with immunoSEQ multiplex PCR; in TCRdb, only in-frame clones are kept and a portion is missing. The sample carries over 20,000 clones, 70% to 90% recorded once. Sequencing was carried out using conventional CD4+ T cells sorted from blood. The receptors stem from a child between 10 and 17 years old with CD3G deficiency. The CDR3 runs from the conserved cysteine through the conserved F or W. The order of the fields is D gene, V gene, J gene, CDR3 length, clone size, CDR3 protein, CDR3 DNA. The D gene is left open where the match is weak. Size is stated for part of the rows, as once, few or many counts, or as a class when the clone is expanded.

D: .
V: TRBV28
J: TRBJ1-5
length: 16
size: once
CDR3: CASRGGGRGGGEPQHF
DNA: TGTGCCAGCCGTGGGGGAGGCAGGGGAGGGGGAGAGCCCCAGCATTTT

D: TRBD1
V: TRBV6-5
J: TRBJ2-7
length: 13
size: .
CDR3: CASSYGQGGEQYF
DNA: TGTGCCAGCAGTTACGGACAGGGGGGAGAGCAGTACTTC

D: .
V: TRBV20-1
J: TRBJ1-2
length: 11
size: .
CDR3: CSAFQAGGYTF
DNA: TGCAGTGCTTTCCAGGCCGGGGGCTACACCTTC

D: .
V: TRBV19
J: TRBJ2-6
length: 17
size: .
CDR3: CASSRRGSSIGANVLTF
DNA: TGTGCCAGTTCCCGGAGGGGGTCTAGCATTGGGGCCAACGTCCTGACTTTC

D: .
V: TRBV7-9
J: TRBJ2-1
length: 11
size: .
CDR3: CASSLEEKQFF
DNA: TGTGCCAGCAGCTTAGAAGAGAAGCAGTTCTTC

D: TRBD2
V: TRBV7-8
J: TRBJ2-5
length: 14
size: .
CDR3: CASSFLAGAETQYF
DNA: TGTGCCAGCAGCTTCCTAGCGGGAGCAGAGACCCAGTACTTC

D: .
V: TRBV19
J: TRBJ2-1
length: 14
size: .
CDR3: CASSLTYGYNEQFF
DNA: TGTGCCAGTAGTTTAACATACGGGTACAATGAGCAGTTCTTC

D: .
V: TRBV28
J: TRBJ1-1
length: 12
size: .
CDR3: CASSLVNTEAFF
DNA: TGTGCCAGCAGTTTAGTGAACACTGAAGCTTTCTTT

D: .
V: TRBV18
J: TRBJ2-5
length: 15
size: .
CDR3: CASSRNLASQETQYF
DNA: TGTGCCAGCTCACGGAATTTAGCGAGCCAAGAGACCCAGTACTTC

D: .
V: TRBV28
J: TRBJ2-4
length: 15
size: .
CDR3: CASSLGGTASNIQYF
DNA: TGTGCCAGCAGCCTAGGCGGGACAGCCTCCAACATTCAGTACTTC

D: TRBD2
V: TRBV6-6
J: TRBJ2-7
length: 15
size: .
CDR3: CASRPGLAGAYEQYF
DNA: TGTGCCAGCAGGCCGGGACTAGCGGGGGCCTACGAGCAGTACTTC

D: .
V: TRBV6-1
J: TRBJ2-7
length: 14
size: once
CDR3: CASSNPTGKHEQYF
DNA: TGTGCCAGCAGTAATCCAACAGGGAAGCACGAGCAGTACTTC

D: .
V: TRBV30
J: TRBJ2-1
length: 15
size: .
CDR3: CAWSVGKKQRVEQFF
DNA: TGTGCCTGGAGTGTTGGGAAGAAACAGAGGGTTGAGCAGTTCTTC

D: .
V: TRBV7-6
J: TRBJ2-5
length: 13
size: .
CDR3: CASSSEGDETQYF
DNA: TGTGCCAGCAGCTCGGAGGGCGATGAGACCCAGTACTTC

D: .
V: TRBV9
J: TRBJ2-2
length: 14
size: .
CDR3: CASGTGEGTGELFF
DNA: TGTGCCAGCGGAACTGGGGAAGGCACCGGGGAGCTGTTTTTT

D: TRBD1
V: TRBV6-1
J: TRBJ1-2
length: 14
size: .
CDR3: CASRLTGGDYGYTF
DNA: TGTGCCAGCAGGCTGACAGGGGGTGACTATGGCTACACCTTC

D: .
V: TRBV6-1
J: TRBJ1-2
length: 13
size: once
CDR3: CASSHGGTYGYTF
DNA: TGTGCCAGCAGCCACGGAGGGACCTATGGCTACACCTTC

D: .
V: TRBV27
J: TRBJ2-7
length: 14
size: .
CDR3: CASSLKPGSYEQYF
DNA: TGTGCCAGCAGCCTAAAGCCAGGGTCCTACGAGCAGTACTTC

D: .
V: TRBV28
J: TRBJ1-6
length: 14
size: .
CDR3: CASSPGSSWAPLHF
DNA: TGTGCCAGCAGCCCAGGGTCTTCTTGGGCACCCCTCCACTTT

D: .
V: TRBV28
J: TRBJ1-1
length: 14
size: .
CDR3: CASSAGGRNTEAFF
DNA: TGTGCCAGCAGTGCCGGGGGGCGGAACACTGAAGCTTTCTTT

D: .
V: TRBV5-1
J: TRBJ2-7
length: 15
size: .
CDR3: CASSLGAGATYEQYF
DNA: TGCGCCAGCAGCTTGGGTGCAGGCGCTACCTACGAGCAGTACTTC

D: .
V: TRBV27
J: TRBJ2-7
length: 15
size: .
CDR3: CASSLKPGAIYEQYF
DNA: TGTGCCAGCAGTTTAAAACCGGGGGCTATCTACGAGCAGTACTTC

D: .
V: TRBV6-1
J: TRBJ2-3
length: 13
size: .
CDR3: CASSEEWTDTQYF
DNA: TGTGCCAGCAGTGAAGAGTGGACAGATACGCAGTATTTT

D: TRBD2
V: TRBV19
J: TRBJ2-4
length: 15
size: .
CDR3: CASSTGGGQANIQYF
DNA: TGTGCCAGTAGTACGGGAGGAGGACAAGCTAACATTCAGTACTTC

D: .
V: TRBV5-1
J: TRBJ1-1
length: 15
size: .
CDR3: CASSLNPTGNTEAFF
DNA: TGCGCCAGCAGCTTAAACCCCACAGGGAACACTGAAGCTTTCTTT

D: .
V: TRBV5-1
J: TRBJ2-3
length: 15
size: .
CDR3: CASSLGFSATDTQYF
DNA: TGCGCCAGCAGCTTGGGGTTTTCGGCGACAGATACGCAGTATTTT

D: TRBD1
V: TRBV7-9
J: TRBJ1-2
length: 13
size: .
CDR3: CASSRGTGYGYTF
DNA: TGTGCCAGCAGCCGAGGGACAGGCTATGGCTACACCTTC

D: .
V: TRBV6-1
J: TRBJ2-7
length: 13
size: .
CDR3: CASSADSPYEQCF
DNA: TGTGCCAGCAGCGCCGACAGTCCCTACGAGCAGTGCTTC

D: .
V: TRBV6-1
J: TRBJ2-7
length: 14
size: .
CDR3: CASSEHGGQYEQYF
DNA: TGTGCCAGCAGTGAACACGGGGGCCAATACGAGCAGTACTTC

D: TRBD2
V: TRBV28
J: TRBJ2-7
length: 20
size: .
CDR3: CASSSDRGLAVGTKSYEQYF
DNA: TGTGCCAGCAGTTCAGACCGGGGACTAGCGGTTGGTACAAAATCCTACGAGCAGTACTTC

D: TRBD1
V: TRBV11-2
J: TRBJ1-1
length: 13
size: .
CDR3: CASSSDRGLQAFF
DNA: TGTGCCAGCAGCTCCGACAGGGGTCTACAAGCTTTCTTT

D: TRBD1
V: TRBV6-1
J: TRBJ1-1
length: 13
size: .
CDR3: CASRDRGNTEAFF
DNA: TGTGCCAGCAGGGACAGGGGGAACACTGAAGCTTTCTTT

D: .
V: TRBV20-1
J: TRBJ1-1
length: 11
size: .
CDR3: CSASRNTEAFF
DNA: TGCAGTGCTTCCCGGAACACTGAAGCTTTCTTT

D: .
V: TRBV6-1
J: TRBJ1-1
length: 14
size: .
CDR3: CASSDYGGTTEAFF
DNA: TGTGCCAGCAGTGACTACGGGGGGACCACTGAAGCTTTCTTT

D: TRBD1
V: TRBV28
J: TRBJ2-7
length: 15
size: .
CDR3: CASSLPLGQGNEQYF
DNA: TGTGCCAGCAGTCTCCCCTTAGGACAGGGGAACGAGCAGTACTTC

D: .
V: TRBV6-1
J: TRBJ2-7
length: 13
size: .
CDR3: CASSESPGNEQYF
DNA: TGTGCCAGCAGTGAATCCCCAGGGAACGAGCAGTACTTC

D: TRBD1
V: TRBV4-1
J: TRBJ2-4
length: 17
size: .
CDR3: CASSQDPPGGKGNIQYF
DNA: TGCGCCAGCAGCCAAGATCCCCCAGGGGGTAAAGGAAACATTCAGTACTTC